The rows below give T cell receptor beta chains drawn from one sample of a study of blood T cell repertoires in COVID-19. Repertoires were generated with immunoSEQ multiplex PCR, while TCRdb's copy carries only in-frame clones and drops some. The sample carries approximately 150,000 clones, 81% recorded once. What was sequenced was peripheral blood. The receptor set was obtained from a man aged 55 to 70 with active or convalescent COVID-19. The CDR3 runs from the conserved cysteine through the conserved F or W. D genes are given only for firm matches. Some rows have no size entry. The others give once, few or many, or a class for an expanded clone.

cdr3_aa: CASSQLRGRTGNEQFF
cdr3_nt: TGTGCCAGCAGCCAACTTAGAGGGAGGACGGGGAATGAGCAGTTCTTC
d_call: .
j_call: TRBJ2-1
v_call: TRBV5-6
clone_size: .

cdr3_aa: CASSLNPTQETQYF
cdr3_nt: TGTGCCAGCAGCTTGAATCCTACCCAAGAGACCCAGTACTTC
d_call: .
j_call: TRBJ2-5
v_call: TRBV5-6
clone_size: .

cdr3_aa: CASSIEGGWTEAFF
cdr3_nt: TGTGCCAGCAGCATCGAAGGGGGATGGACTGAAGCTTTCTTT
d_call: .
j_call: TRBJ1-1
v_call: TRBV11-2
clone_size: few

cdr3_aa: CASSSRVEALYEQYF
cdr3_nt: TGTGCCAGCAGCTCCCGAGTTGAGGCCCTCTACGAGCAGTACTTC
d_call: .
j_call: TRBJ2-7
v_call: TRBV7-6
clone_size: .

cdr3_aa: CASSFDGTAHMNTEAFF
cdr3_nt: TGTGCCAGCAGCTTCGACGGGACAGCCCACATGAACACTGAAGCTTTCTTT
d_call: TRBD1
j_call: TRBJ1-1
v_call: TRBV5-4
clone_size: .

cdr3_aa: CASRAAGTSGRNEQFF
cdr3_nt: TGTGCCAGCAGGGCCGCCGGGACTAGCGGGAGAAATGAGCAGTTCTTC
d_call: TRBD2
j_call: TRBJ2-1
v_call: TRBV27
clone_size: .

cdr3_aa: CASSLIGTLSGNTIYF
cdr3_nt: TGTGCCAGCAGTCTGATCGGGACACTCTCTGGAAACACCATATATTTT
d_call: .
j_call: TRBJ1-3
v_call: TRBV2
clone_size: .

cdr3_aa: CATSDGGTYEQYF
cdr3_nt: TGTGCCACCAGTGATGGGGGGACCTACGAGCAGTACTTC
d_call: .
j_call: TRBJ2-7
v_call: TRBV24-1
clone_size: .

cdr3_aa: CASTPGGGEQYF
cdr3_nt: TGTGCCAGCACCCCGGGGGGAGGCGAGCAGTACTTC
d_call: TRBD2
j_call: TRBJ2-7
v_call: TRBV11-1
clone_size: .

cdr3_aa: CASSSKPGNIQYF
cdr3_nt: TGTGCCAGCAGTTCCAAGCCTGGAAACATTCAGTACTTC
d_call: .
j_call: TRBJ2-4
v_call: TRBV7-9
clone_size: .

cdr3_aa: CASSGTGGQETQYF
cdr3_nt: TGTGCCAGCAGCGGGACAGGGGGACAAGAGACCCAGTACTTC
d_call: TRBD1
j_call: TRBJ2-5
v_call: TRBV2
clone_size: .

cdr3_aa: CASSYSSTGELFF
cdr3_nt: TGTGCCAGCAGTTACTCGAGTACTGGGGAGCTGTTTTTT
d_call: .
j_call: TRBJ2-2
v_call: TRBV6-5
clone_size: .

cdr3_aa: CAISEGRGRWGYGYTF
cdr3_nt: TGTGCCATCAGTGAGGGGAGGGGTCGGTGGGGCTATGGCTACACCTTC
d_call: .
j_call: TRBJ1-2
v_call: TRBV10-3
clone_size: .

cdr3_aa: CASTLSGETGELFF
cdr3_nt: TGTGCCAGCACCCTTAGCGGGGAGACCGGGGAGCTGTTTTTT
d_call: TRBD2
j_call: TRBJ2-2
v_call: TRBV11-1
clone_size: few

cdr3_aa: CASSPRTGNDNQPQHF
cdr3_nt: TGTGCCAGCAGCCCCCGAACAGGGAATGACAATCAGCCCCAGCATTTT
d_call: .
j_call: TRBJ1-5
v_call: TRBV2
clone_size: many

cdr3_aa: CASNRELYGYTF
cdr3_nt: TGTGCCAGCAACCGGGAGTTATATGGCTACACCTTC
d_call: .
j_call: TRBJ1-2
v_call: TRBV2
clone_size: .

cdr3_aa: CSVETGGEAFF
cdr3_nt: TGCAGCGTTGAGACAGGGGGTGAAGCTTTCTTT
d_call: TRBD1
j_call: TRBJ1-1
v_call: TRBV29-1
clone_size: many

cdr3_aa: CASSTGGRNYNEQFF
cdr3_nt: TGTGCCAGTAGTACCGGCGGGAGGAACTACAATGAGCAGTTCTTC
d_call: TRBD2
j_call: TRBJ2-1
v_call: TRBV19
clone_size: .

cdr3_aa: CASSLGGLLSALHF
cdr3_nt: TGTGCCAGCAGCTTAGGGGGGCTATTGTCGGCCCTCCACTTT
d_call: .
j_call: TRBJ1-6
v_call: TRBV11-2
clone_size: once

cdr3_aa: CASSPSRGTQYF
cdr3_nt: TGTGCCAGCAGCCCGTCCAGAGGTACGCAGTATTTT
d_call: .
j_call: TRBJ2-3
v_call: TRBV5-8
clone_size: .

cdr3_aa: CASSRQGTGNNYGYTF
cdr3_nt: TGTGCCAGCAGTCGCCAAGGGACAGGGAATAACTATGGCTACACCTTC
d_call: TRBD1
j_call: TRBJ1-2
v_call: TRBV27
clone_size: .

cdr3_aa: CASSLGSVEQYF
cdr3_nt: TGTGCCAGCAGCTTGGGCTCCGTCGAGCAGTACTTC
d_call: .
j_call: TRBJ2-7
v_call: TRBV11-2
clone_size: many

cdr3_aa: CAISESRDSNYGYTF
cdr3_nt: TGTGCCATCAGTGAGTCTAGGGACAGCAACTATGGCTACACCTTC
d_call: TRBD1
j_call: TRBJ1-2
v_call: TRBV10-3
clone_size: .

cdr3_aa: CSVSGSSYNEQFF
cdr3_nt: TGCAGCGTTAGCGGTAGCTCCTACAATGAGCAGTTCTTC
d_call: .
j_call: TRBJ2-1
v_call: TRBV29-1
clone_size: .

cdr3_aa: CASAQGNSNQPQHF
cdr3_nt: TGTGCCAGCGCACAGGGAAATAGCAATCAGCCCCAGCATTTT
d_call: .
j_call: TRBJ1-5
v_call: TRBV19
clone_size: .

cdr3_aa: CAITGQGAYEQYF
cdr3_nt: TGTGCCATCACAGGACAGGGCGCCTACGAGCAGTACTTC
d_call: TRBD1
j_call: TRBJ2-7
v_call: TRBV10-3
clone_size: .

cdr3_aa: CASSDRPAGEETQYF
cdr3_nt: TGTGCCAGTAGCGACAGACCAGCGGGAGAAGAGACCCAGTACTTC
d_call: TRBD2
j_call: TRBJ2-5
v_call: TRBV19
clone_size: .

cdr3_aa: CASARPAGVSPSYNEQFF
cdr3_nt: TGTGCCAGCGCTAGGCCAGCGGGAGTTTCACCCTCCTACAATGAGCAGTTCTTC
d_call: TRBD2
j_call: TRBJ2-1
v_call: TRBV28
clone_size: .

cdr3_aa: CASSSASGSRYEQYF
cdr3_nt: TGTGCCAGCAGCTCGGCTAGCGGGAGTAGGTACGAGCAGTACTTC
d_call: TRBD2
j_call: TRBJ2-7
v_call: TRBV5-4
clone_size: .

cdr3_aa: CASSLEDRENTEAFF
cdr3_nt: TGTGCCAGCAGCCTCGAGGACAGGGAGAACACTGAAGCTTTCTTT
d_call: TRBD1
j_call: TRBJ1-1
v_call: TRBV9
clone_size: .

cdr3_aa: CASRTAGYGYTF
cdr3_nt: TGTGCCAGCCGGACAGCAGGGTATGGCTACACCTTC
d_call: .
j_call: TRBJ1-2
v_call: TRBV2
clone_size: few